What follows are 22 T cell receptor beta chains derived from one specimen sequenced in a study of CD8 T cells in Susac syndrome. With random hexamers, reverse transcription was performed on roughly 0.5 to 1 ug of RNA. TCRdb processed the immunoSEQ multiplex PCR reads anew with MiXCR; each CDR3 protein has one entry. The sample consists of under 200,000 distinct CDR3 sequences, over 85% of them appearing once. The sequencing input was CD4+ T cells from PBMCs. All receptors come from a human donor in good health.

The chain employs TRBV5-1 and TRBJ1-2; 8 nucleotides align to TRBD1. V lost 4 bases, J lost 8 bases, and 13 bases stayed unmatched. CDR3 length: 15 amino acids. The germline V gene has CDR1 SGHRS and CDR2 YFSETQ. CDR3 sequence (DNA): TGCGCCAGCAGCCTAACATACGGACAGGGAGGAGGCTACACCTTC. This translates into CASSLTYGQGGGYTF.

In the case of this clonotype: The junction departs from the called germline gene at one end, perhaps through a read error. The V gene is TRBV20-1, the J gene TRBJ2-5, with D possibly TRBD2 on 7 matching bases. Germline V gives CDR1 DFQATT, CDR2 SNEGSKA (reference sequence). This CDR3 region has 14 residues. CDR3 DNA: TGCAGTGCTCGAGACTCCGGGGGGCTAGAGACCCAGTACTTC. It is translated as CSARDSGGLETQYF.

The chain has TRBV7-3 and TRBJ1-2; 7 bases map to TRBD1. Trimming took 5 bases from V and 3 from J; bases not matched to a gene: 9. This CDR3 has 15 amino acids. Per germline, CDR1 SGHTA and CDR2 FQGTGA. Here the CDR3 reads CASSPGQPTDYGYTF. CDR3 DNA sequence: TGTGCCAGCAGCCCGGGACAGCCCACTGACTATGGCTACACCTTC.

The rearrangement joins TRBV11-2 to TRBJ2-2; D remains unclear. Trimming stripped 4 bases from V and 13 bases from J, with 16 bases between. This CDR3 contains 13 residues. From germline, CDR1 is SGHAT and CDR2 FQNNGV. CDR3 sequence reads: CASSSDAGLGLFF. The CDR3 nucleotides read TGTGCCAGCAGCTCCGATGCTGGCTTAGGGCTGTTTTTT.

CDR3 amino acids: CASVNRRDEQFF. CDR3 in DNA: TGTGCCAGCGTCAATAGGCGCGATGAGCAGTTCTTC. The V gene is TRBV3-1, the J gene TRBJ2-1; the D is unclear. The V gene's germline CDR1 is LGHDT and CDR2 YNNKEL (reference sequence). The CDR3 spans 12 residues. V was trimmed by 8 bases and J by 8 bases, leaving 13 bases between them.

The J gene is TRBJ1-6, the V gene TRBV6-2 or TRBV6-3, with D maybe TRBD1 (5 bases). Germline CDR1 is MNHEY and CDR2 is SVGEGT. The V end was cut by 6 bases, the J end by 7 bases, with 16 bases between. The CDR3 covers 15 residues. The CDR3 DNA follows: TGTGCCAGCAGCCGACAGCTTTACGAGAATTCACCCCTCCACTTT. Residues: CASSRQLYENSPLHF.

The gene calls are TRBV20-1 and TRBJ2-7; D gene unclear. The V end lost 0 bases, the J end lost 6 bases, and 9 bases lay between the germline ends. Germline V lookup: CDR1 DFQATT, CDR2 SNEGSKA (reference sequence). The CDR3 consists of 12 residues. The CDR3 coding sequence is TGCAGTGCTAGAGATGGACCCGCCGAGCAGTACTTC. This gives the protein CSARDGPAEQYF.

The chain combines TRBV29-1 with TRBJ1-4; D is possibly TRBD1 (6 bases). The V gene's germline CDR1 is SQVTM and CDR2 ANQGSEA. The CDR3 has 13 amino acids. V shed 6 bases and J shed 2 bases, with 10 bases lying between them. The CDR3 protein is CSVTGFTNEKLFF. DNA of the CDR3: TGCAGCGTCACAGGGTTTACTAATGAAAAACTGTTTTTT.

The gene calls are TRBV20-1 and TRBJ2-7; possibly TRBD1 or TRBD2 for D (5 bases each). Trimming left V 1 base short and J 3 bases short, with 16 bases between. Germline CDR1 reads DFQATT; CDR2 reads SNEGSKA (reference sequence). The CDR3 has 15 residues. The CDR3 DNA reads TGCAGTGCTAGAGTAGCCGGGACGCCGTTCTACGAGCAGTACTTC. Translation gives CSARVAGTPFYEQYF.

This chain uses TRBV9 with TRBJ2-7; 9 nucleotides line up with TRBD1. CDR3 length equals 14 residues. CDR1 and CDR2 (germline): SGDLS, YYNGEE. The trim removed 4 bases at V and 5 bases at J, leaving 7 bases unmatched. CDR3 bases: TGTGCCAGCAGCCCGCGGACAGGGGTGGACGAGCAGTACTTC. Residues: CASSPRTGVDEQYF.

The chain is built from TRBV6-2 or TRBV6-3 and TRBJ1-2; no firm D call. V lost 2 bases, J lost 4 bases, and 8 bases lay in between. The germline CDR1 and CDR2 sequences are MNHEY and SVGEGT. The CDR3 has 13 amino acids. The CDR3 nucleotides read TGTGCCAGCAGTTACGGGAGCCCCTATGGCTACACCTTC. Its protein product is CASSYGSPYGYTF.

The chain couples TRBV20-1 to TRBJ2-1; D remains unclear. This CDR3 is built from 10 residues. CDR1 and CDR2 from the germline V gene are DFQATT and SNEGSKA (reference sequence). Trimming cost V 3 bases and J 5 bases, with 2 bases left between them. The CDR3 protein is CSASDNEQFF. The CDR3 DNA sequence: TGCAGTGCTAGCGACAATGAGCAGTTCTTC.

The rearrangement links TRBV2 to TRBJ2-2; possibly TRBD2 for D (6 bases). Trimming stripped 4 bases from V and 4 bases from J, with 16 bases between. In germline, CDR1 is SNHLY, CDR2 FYNNEI. The CDR3 length is 16 residues. The CDR3 reads CASSVEVADITGELFF. The CDR3 DNA sequence: TGTGCCAGCAGTGTAGAGGTAGCGGATATCACCGGGGAGCTGTTTTTT.

This clonotype has a handful of counts. The chain links TRBV20-1 to TRBJ2-3; a weak D match, TRBD2 (7 bases). Germline V gives CDR1 DFQATT, CDR2 SNEGSKA (reference sequence). With 5 bases removed from V and 0 bases from J, the gap between germline ends came to 9 bases. This CDR3 contains 13 residues. This chain's CDR3 is CSARGASTDTQYF. The CDR3 DNA follows: TGCAGTGCTCGGGGGGCTAGCACAGATACGCAGTATTTT.

The chain combines TRBV6-2 or TRBV6-3 with TRBJ1-1; possible D gene TRBD1, 5 bases. This CDR3 has 12 amino acids. Per the germline V gene, CDR1 is MNHEY and CDR2 is SVGEGT. V lost 8 bases to trimming and J lost 4 bases, with 11 bases between them. CDR3 DNA sequence: TGTGCCAGCGGGGATGGGGGCACTGAAGCTTTCTTT. Residues: CASGDGGTEAFF.

The chain joins TRBV7-3 to TRBJ2-1; D perhaps matches TRBD1 (5 bases). Per the germline V gene, CDR1 is SGHTA and CDR2 is FQGTGA. The V end lost 1 base, the J end lost 9 bases, and 7 bases lay between the germline ends. There are 12 residues in the CDR3. CDR3 DNA sequence: TGTGCCAGCAGCTTAATTGGGGCTGAGCAGTTCTTC. It is translated as CASSLIGAEQFF.

The V and J genes are TRBV5-4 and TRBJ2-1; D gene ambiguous. The germline CDR1 and CDR2 sequences are SGHNT and YYREEE (reference sequence). The V end was cut by 0 bases, the J end by 5 bases, with 6 bases between. The CDR3 contains 13 residues. DNA of the CDR3: TGTGCCAGCAGCTTGGTCCAGGACAATGAGCAGTTCTTC. Translated, it gives CASSLVQDNEQFF.

This rearrangement joins TRBV7-9 to TRBJ1-2; 8 positions match TRBD1. Trimming at V came to 4 bases and at J to 5 bases, leaving 6 bases not matched to a gene. The germline gives CDR1 SEHNR, CDR2 FQNEAQ (reference sequence). This CDR3 spans 14 amino acids. The CDR3 protein is CASSSAGGWYGYTF. CDR3 nucleotide sequence: TGTGCCAGCAGCTCCGCAGGGGGCTGGTATGGCTACACCTTC.

The rearrangement links TRBV10-3 to TRBJ1-1; 8 bases align to TRBD1. Germline assignment: CDR1 ENHRY and CDR2 SYGVKD. This CDR3 spans 12 amino acids. V lost 2 bases and J lost 12; bases outside the gene matches: 5. In nucleotides, the CDR3 is TGTGCCATCAGTGAGCCCGGACAGGGAACTTTCTTT. Its protein is CAISEPGQGTFF.

This chain connects TRBV20-1 to TRBJ2-3; the D call may be TRBD1 or TRBD2 (6 bases each). The CDR3 runs to 17 residues. The germline V gene encodes CDR1 DFQATT and CDR2 SNEGSKA (reference sequence). Trimming stripped 6 bases from V and 0 bases from J, with 22 bases between. The CDR3 loop reads CSATGVYEGGSTDTQYF. The CDR3 nucleotides read TGCAGTGCGACCGGGGTTTATGAGGGGGGAAGCACAGATACGCAGTATTTT.

This sequence joins TRBV24-1 and TRBJ2-3; D could derive from TRBD1 or TRBD2 (5 bases each). The CDR3 covers 16 residues. The V gene's germline CDR1 is KGHDR and CDR2 SFDVKD. Trimming shortened V by 3 bases and J by 2 bases, and 14 bases separated the two germline ends. CDR3 sequence (DNA): TGTGCCACCAGTGATGGCCCCGGGACGGACACAGATACGCAGTATTTT. Encoded protein: CATSDGPGTDTDTQYF.

The V call is TRBV5-4, the J call TRBJ2-7; 10 bases match TRBD2. The CDR3 contains 13 residues. The germline V gene has CDR1 SGHNT and CDR2 YYREEE (reference sequence). V gave up 4 bases and J gave up 12 bases; unmatched junction bases: 10. CDR3 protein: CASSGQSGGAWYF. As DNA, the CDR3 is TGTGCCAGCAGCGGACAAAGCGGGGGGGCTTGGTACTTC. Supplemented by reference TRBV5-4 and TRBJ2-7, the full variable domain reads ETGVTQSPTHLIKTRGQQVTLRCSSQSGHNTVSWYQQALGQGPQFIFQYYREEENGRGNFPPRFSGLQFPNYSSELNVNALELDDSALYLCASSGQSGGAWYFGPGTRLTVT.